What follows are 10 T cell receptor beta chains derived from one specimen sequenced in a study of blood T cell repertoires in COVID-19. Clones were sequenced by immunoSEQ multiplex PCR, and TCRdb holds only the in-frame ones, with some missing. Of 250,000 to 300,000 clones in the sample, roughly 88% are singletons; the top ten hold 6.9%. Sequenced input: peripheral blood. The source of these receptors is a woman aged 30 to 39 who had recovered from COVID-19.

This clone was seen once. The rearrangement links TRBV28 to TRBJ1-5; D might be TRBD1 (6 bases). Trimming stripped 3 bases from V and 0 bases from J, with 12 bases between. The CDR3 runs to 16 residues. Germline CDR1 reads MDHEN; CDR2 reads SYDVKM. In DNA form, the CDR3 reads TGTGCCAGCAGTTTGGGACACGGAACTAGCAATCAGCCCCAGCATTTT. It codes for CASSLGHGTSNQPQHF.

The CDR3 region has the DNA TGTGCCAGCAGCTCGACAGGGAGTTCCGGGGAGCTGTTTTTT. This sequence encodes CASSSTGSSGELFF. V and J are TRBV7-3 and TRBJ2-2, with TRBD1 matching over 7 bases. Looked up from germline, CDR1 is SGHTA and CDR2 is FQGTGA. Trimming removed 4 bases from V and 6 bases from J; junction bases left unmatched: 5. The CDR3 sequence is 14 residues long.

The rearrangement links TRBV30 to TRBJ2-7, with 11 bases lining up with TRBD2. CDR3 length: 15 residues. With V trimmed by 3 bases and J by 2 bases, 6 bases remained unmatched. Germline V lookup: CDR1 GTSNPN, CDR2 SVGIG (reference sequence). The CDR3: CAWRRLAGPTYEQYF. In nucleotides, the CDR3 is TGTGCCTGGAGAAGACTAGCGGGACCTACCTACGAGCAGTACTTC. Full variable domain (rest looked up from reference TRBV30 and TRBJ2-7): SQTIHQWPATLVQPVGSPLSLECTVEGTSNPNLYWYRQAAGRGLQLLFYSVGIGQISSEVPQNLSASRPQDRQFILSSKKLLLSDSGFYLCAWRRLAGPTYEQYFGPGTRLTVT.

The chain combines TRBV19 with TRBJ2-3, with a possible D match to TRBD2 (5 bases). The CDR3 is 14 amino acids. The V gene's germline CDR1 is LNHDA and CDR2 SQIVND (reference sequence). V lost 5 bases and J 5 bases, leaving 14 bases between the germline ends. The CDR3 nucleotides are TGTGCCAGTAGTTCATTCGGACGGGAAGATACGCAGTATTTT. Translation: CASSSFGREDTQYF.

The chain carries TRBV5-8 and TRBJ2-1; 8 bases align to TRBD1. The V gene's germline CDR1 is SGHTS and CDR2 YDEGEE. This CDR3 contains 15 residues. Trimming cost V 4 bases and J 6 bases; bases outside gene matches: 9. CDR3 amino acids: CASSKRTGLRNEQFF. The CDR3 DNA follows: TGTGCCAGCAGCAAAAGGACAGGGCTTCGCAATGAGCAGTTCTTC.

The chain recombines TRBV29-1 with TRBJ1-1; 7 bases line up with TRBD1. Germline-derived CDR1 and CDR2 are SQVTM and ANQGSEA. V was clipped by 4 bases and J by 0 bases; unmatched bases: 2. This CDR3 region has 13 residues. The CDR3 here is CSVAGTVNTEAFF. Here the CDR3 DNA reads TGCAGCGTTGCCGGGACAGTGAACACTGAAGCTTTCTTT.

This chain joins TRBV2 and TRBJ2-5; perhaps TRBD2 as D (7 bases). The V end was cut by 3 bases, the J end by 5 bases, with 13 bases between. This CDR3 contains 14 residues. Germline V gene sequence: CDR1 SNHLY, CDR2 FYNNEI. The CDR3 reads CASSERGQGETQYF. The CDR3 DNA is TGTGCCAGCAGTGAGCGGGGGCAAGGGGAGACCCAGTACTTC.

The genes are TRBV6-5 and TRBJ1-1; D is perhaps TRBD1 (5 bases). Germline V lookup: CDR1 MNHEY, CDR2 SVGAGI. The CDR3 contains 13 residues. Trimming left V 8 bases short and J 1 base short, with 11 bases between. The CDR3 reads CASPRGGNTEAFF. The CDR3 DNA follows: TGTGCCAGCCCACGGGGGGGGAACACTGAAGCTTTCTTT.

This clone was seen a few times. The chain is built from TRBV4-1 and TRBJ1-1, with 8 positions matching TRBD1. Germline CDR1 MGHRA, CDR2 YSYEKL. With 2 bases clipped from V and 4 bases from J, the junction kept 3 bases outside the gene matches. This CDR3 is 14 amino acids long. CDR3 sequence: CASSQRTGTTEAFF. Written as DNA, the CDR3 is TGCGCCAGCAGCCAACGGACAGGGACCACTGAAGCTTTCTTT.

V usage is TRBV5-4 and J usage is TRBJ2-1, with TRBD2 identical over 7 bases. V lost 6 bases, J lost 2 bases, and 8 bases stayed unmatched. The germline V gene encodes CDR1 SGHNT and CDR2 YYREEE (reference sequence). This CDR3 is 15 amino acids long. CDR3 protein: CASTSGRGAYNEQFF. The CDR3 DNA is TGTGCCAGCACCTCGGGACGGGGGGCCTACAATGAGCAGTTCTTC.